Listed below are T cell receptor beta chains from one sample, sequenced in a study of blood T cells in healthy people across ages. TCRdb reanalysed the 5' RACE reads using MiXCR and keeps one entry per CDR3 protein. The table has 1.5 million to 2 million distinct CDR3 sequences, approximately 28% seen once. Source material: blood. These receptors were taken from a woman aged 30 to 39 in good health. CDR3s include the opening cysteine and the closing phenylalanine or tryptophan. The order of the fields is CDR3 DNA, CDR3 protein, J gene, clone size, V gene, D gene. The D gene is left open where the match is weak. Clone size appears in some rows only: once, few, many, or a class for an expanded clone.

DNA: TGCAGTGCTTACTGGGGGGGGCTCACAGATACGCAGTATTTT; CDR3: CSAYWGGLTDTQYF; J: TRBJ2-3; size: NA; V: TRBV20-1; D: NA
DNA: TGCAGTGCTAGAGATCGATCAGGGAAAGGGGGGAACTACGAGCAGTACTTC; CDR3: CSARDRSGKGGNYEQYF; J: TRBJ2-7; size: NA; V: TRBV20-1; D: NA
DNA: TGTGCCAGCAGCGAACCGCAGGGAGGCGGCTACACCTTC; CDR3: CASSEPQGGGYTF; J: TRBJ1-2; size: few; V: TRBV7-9; D: NA
DNA: TGTGCCAGCAGTTGGGCCGGCGAGACGCAGTATTTT; CDR3: CASSWAGETQYF; J: TRBJ2-3; size: NA; V: TRBV11-2; D: NA
DNA: TGTGCCAGCCTGACAGACCAGAACACTGCAGCTTTCTTT; CDR3: CASLTDQNTAAFF; J: TRBJ1-1; size: NA; V: TRBV6-6; D: NA
DNA: TGTGCCAGCAGCCTGTCCTATGATCAGCCCCAGCATTTT; CDR3: CASSLSYDQPQHF; J: TRBJ1-5; size: few; V: TRBV12-3/TRBV12-4; D: NA
DNA: TGCGCCAGCAGCCAGGGCGGGTGGGACAGCTACAATGAGCAGTTCTTC; CDR3: CASSQGGWDSYNEQFF; J: TRBJ2-1; size: NA; V: TRBV4-1; D: TRBD1
DNA: TGTGCCACCAGCAGAGGGGCCTCCCGGGATACGCAGTATTTT; CDR3: CATSRGASRDTQYF; J: TRBJ2-3; size: NA; V: TRBV15; D: NA
DNA: TGTGCCACCGCGCAGATCCCTCTGGGCTACACCTTC; CDR3: CATAQIPLGYTF; J: TRBJ1-2; size: NA; V: TRBV2; D: NA
DNA: TGTGCCATCAGTGATTTCAGCCGGGCCGAGCAGTACTTC; CDR3: CAISDFSRAEQYF; J: TRBJ2-7; size: NA; V: TRBV10-3; D: NA
DNA: TGTGCCAGCAGCTCGATGGACGGGAGAATCTACTATGGCTACACCTTC; CDR3: CASSSMDGRIYYGYTF; J: TRBJ1-2; size: many; V: TRBV5-6; D: NA
DNA: TGTGCCAGCAGCTGGGAGGGGACAGGGCACAATGAGCAGTTCTTC; CDR3: CASSWEGTGHNEQFF; J: TRBJ2-1; size: NA; V: TRBV5-5; D: TRBD1
DNA: TGCGCCAGCCAACTTGACGCAGATACGCAGTATTTT; CDR3: CASQLDADTQYF; J: TRBJ2-3; size: NA; V: TRBV10-2; D: NA
DNA: TGCAGTGCTAGGGACACGACCAGGCCCGACGAAGCTTTCTTT; CDR3: CSARDTTRPDEAFF; J: TRBJ1-1; size: NA; V: TRBV20-1; D: NA
DNA: TGTGCCAGCAGTTTAGACCCGGGACTAGTTTTCGATGAGCAGTTCTTC; CDR3: CASSLDPGLVFDEQFF; J: TRBJ2-1; size: many; V: TRBV27; D: TRBD2
DNA: TGCGCCAGCAGCTTGCGTTCTGAACAGGGGGCCTACGAGCAGTACTTC; CDR3: CASSLRSEQGAYEQYF; J: TRBJ2-7; size: NA; V: TRBV5-1; D: TRBD1
DNA: TGTGCCAGCAGTTTAGACAGGGGCTATAATTCACCCCTCCACTTT; CDR3: CASSLDRGYNSPLHF; J: TRBJ1-6; size: NA; V: TRBV27; D: TRBD1
DNA: TGCGCCAGCAGCCAATCTCTCAGACAGGAAGCTTTCTTT; CDR3: CASSQSLRQEAFF; J: TRBJ1-1; size: few; V: TRBV4-3; D: NA